Listed below are T cell receptor beta chains from one sample, sequenced in a study of blood T cell repertoires in COVID-19. Generated by immunoSEQ multiplex PCR, the TCRdb table keeps only in-frame clones and is missing some. Of 60,000 to 85,000 clones listed, just over 85% are singletons. The specimen sequenced was peripheral blood. Receptors were obtained from a woman older than 75 with active or convalescent COVID-19. Both conserved end residues are part of each CDR3. A D gene is named only where the DNA matches it firmly. Size is omitted from some rows. Given values are once, few, many or a class for expanded clones.

j_call: TRBJ1-2
d_call: TRBD1
clone_size: NA
v_call: TRBV18
cdr3_nt: TGTGCCAGCTCACCTCCCTACGGGACAGCTAACTATGGCTACACCTTC
cdr3_aa: CASSPPYGTANYGYTF

j_call: TRBJ1-3
d_call: NA
clone_size: NA
v_call: TRBV11-3
cdr3_nt: TGTGCCAGCAGTAACACCTTCCCTGGAAACACCATATATTTT
cdr3_aa: CASSNTFPGNTIYF

j_call: TRBJ2-1
d_call: NA
clone_size: once
v_call: TRBV4-3
cdr3_nt: TGCGCCAGCAGCCGTTCGGACAGCTTCAATGAGCAGTTCTTC
cdr3_aa: CASSRSDSFNEQFF

j_call: TRBJ1-4
d_call: NA
clone_size: NA
v_call: TRBV25-1
cdr3_nt: TGTGCCAGCAGTGTTCCCCAGCTCAGGAACGAAAAACTGTTTTTT
cdr3_aa: CASSVPQLRNEKLFF

j_call: TRBJ2-3
d_call: TRBD2
clone_size: NA
v_call: TRBV10-1
cdr3_nt: TGCGCCAGCAGTGAAGGCCTAGCGGGGGGCAAAGATACGCAGTATTTT
cdr3_aa: CASSEGLAGGKDTQYF

j_call: TRBJ2-1
d_call: TRBD2
clone_size: NA
v_call: TRBV4-3
cdr3_nt: TGCGCCAGCAGCCAAGGTGGACCGCAACTAGCGGGTGGCAATGAGCAGTTCTTC
cdr3_aa: CASSQGGPQLAGGNEQFF

j_call: TRBJ1-4
d_call: NA
clone_size: NA
v_call: TRBV9
cdr3_nt: TGTGCCAGCAGCCTAACAACAGGAGACATTAATGAAAAACTGTTTTTT
cdr3_aa: CASSLTTGDINEKLFF

j_call: TRBJ2-1
d_call: NA
clone_size: NA
v_call: TRBV3-1/TRBV3-2
cdr3_nt: TGTGCCAGCAGCCAAGGGACTAACTACAATGAGCAGTTCTTC
cdr3_aa: CASSQGTNYNEQFF

j_call: TRBJ1-3
d_call: NA
clone_size: NA
v_call: TRBV5-4
cdr3_nt: TGTGCCAGCAGCTGGCAGTCGGGAAACACCATATATTTT
cdr3_aa: CASSWQSGNTIYF

j_call: TRBJ1-4
d_call: NA
clone_size: NA
v_call: TRBV7-2
cdr3_nt: TGTGCCAGCAGTCGGAGCGCTAATGAAAAACTGTTTTTT
cdr3_aa: CASSRSANEKLFF

j_call: TRBJ2-3
d_call: TRBD1
clone_size: NA
v_call: TRBV24-1
cdr3_nt: TGTGCCACCAATCAGGGGGCCTCTAGCACAGATACGCAGTATTTT
cdr3_aa: CATNQGASSTDTQYF

j_call: TRBJ1-2
d_call: NA
clone_size: NA
v_call: TRBV29-1
cdr3_nt: TGCAGCGTTGAAGTCACGGGAGTCAGTGGCTACACCTTC
cdr3_aa: CSVEVTGVSGYTF

j_call: TRBJ2-2
d_call: TRBD1
clone_size: once
v_call: TRBV9
cdr3_nt: TGTGCCAGCAGCGTAGTAGGAAGGGGGCAGGACGGGGAGCTGTTTTTT
cdr3_aa: CASSVVGRGQDGELFF

j_call: TRBJ2-5
d_call: NA
clone_size: NA
v_call: TRBV7-9
cdr3_nt: TGTGCCAGCAGCTTGGGGCTCTCGGACTACCTACTCCAAGAGACCCAGTACTTC
cdr3_aa: CASSLGLSDYLLQETQYF

j_call: TRBJ2-1
d_call: NA
clone_size: NA
v_call: TRBV6-6
cdr3_nt: TGTGCCAGCAGTTACGTGCAGGGCTCCTACAATGAGCAGTTCTTC
cdr3_aa: CASSYVQGSYNEQFF

j_call: TRBJ2-5
d_call: TRBD2
clone_size: NA
v_call: TRBV4-1
cdr3_nt: TGCGCCAGCAGCCAAAACCCGACTAGCGGGCAAGAGACCCAGTACTTC
cdr3_aa: CASSQNPTSGQETQYF

j_call: TRBJ1-3
d_call: NA
clone_size: NA
v_call: TRBV7-2
cdr3_nt: TGTGCCAGCAGCTTAGCGCACAGGGTGAGGGGAAACACCATATATTTT
cdr3_aa: CASSLAHRVRGNTIYF

j_call: TRBJ1-4
d_call: NA
clone_size: few
v_call: TRBV5-6
cdr3_nt: TGTGCCAGCAGCTTGGCCGACTACGGGAATGAAAAACTGTTTTTT
cdr3_aa: CASSLADYGNEKLFF

j_call: TRBJ1-2
d_call: TRBD1
clone_size: NA
v_call: TRBV5-1
cdr3_nt: TGCGCCAGCAGCCCACAGGGGAACGGCTATGGCTACACCTTC
cdr3_aa: CASSPQGNGYGYTF

j_call: TRBJ2-3
d_call: TRBD2
clone_size: NA
v_call: TRBV5-1
cdr3_nt: TGCGCCAGCAGCCCGTCAACAGCGGGAGGCCGGGGAGATACGCAGTATTTT
cdr3_aa: CASSPSTAGGRGDTQYF

j_call: TRBJ1-2
d_call: TRBD1
clone_size: once
v_call: TRBV6-5
cdr3_nt: TGTGCCAGCAGGACAGGGGACTATGGCTACACCTTC
cdr3_aa: CASRTGDYGYTF

j_call: TRBJ1-3
d_call: NA
clone_size: NA
v_call: TRBV12-5
cdr3_nt: TGTGCTAGTGCCGCCCCGACAGGCGAGAGAAACACCATATATTTT
cdr3_aa: CASAAPTGERNTIYF

j_call: TRBJ1-1
d_call: NA
clone_size: NA
v_call: TRBV11-3
cdr3_nt: TGTGCCAGCAGCTTAGGGGGGGGCTTGAACACTGAAGCTTTCTTT
cdr3_aa: CASSLGGGLNTEAFF

j_call: TRBJ1-2
d_call: NA
clone_size: NA
v_call: TRBV11-2
cdr3_nt: TGTGCCAGCAGCTTAATCGGGAGCTATGGCTACACCTTC
cdr3_aa: CASSLIGSYGYTF

j_call: TRBJ2-5
d_call: NA
clone_size: NA
v_call: TRBV5-4
cdr3_nt: TGTGCCAGCAGCTTGGCAGGGACTGCCCCCCTCCAAGAGACCCAGTACTTC
cdr3_aa: CASSLAGTAPLQETQYF

j_call: TRBJ1-2
d_call: NA
clone_size: NA
v_call: TRBV3-1/TRBV3-2
cdr3_nt: TGTGCCAGCAGCCTCTCTGACAGCTATGGCTACACCTTC
cdr3_aa: CASSLSDSYGYTF

j_call: TRBJ2-3
d_call: TRBD1
clone_size: NA
v_call: TRBV2
cdr3_nt: TGTGCCAGCAGTGAACCCTGGACAGGTCCTAGCACAGATACGCAGTATTTT
cdr3_aa: CASSEPWTGPSTDTQYF

j_call: TRBJ2-1
d_call: TRBD2
clone_size: NA
v_call: TRBV7-2
cdr3_nt: TGTGCCAGCAGCCCTCGGGACTATAATGAGCAGTTCTTC
cdr3_aa: CASSPRDYNEQFF

j_call: TRBJ2-4
d_call: TRBD1
clone_size: NA
v_call: TRBV19
cdr3_nt: TGTGCCAGTAGTACCTCGACAGGGGAGGCCGGCATTCAGTACTTC
cdr3_aa: CASSTSTGEAGIQYF

j_call: TRBJ2-3
d_call: NA
clone_size: NA
v_call: TRBV7-2
cdr3_nt: TGTGCCAGCAGCTTATTTGGGGGGGGCCTCACAGATACGCAGTATTTT
cdr3_aa: CASSLFGGGLTDTQYF

j_call: TRBJ1-1
d_call: NA
clone_size: NA
v_call: TRBV30
cdr3_nt: TGTGCCTGGAAGTTATATTCGGGGACTGAAGCTTTCTTT
cdr3_aa: CAWKLYSGTEAFF

j_call: TRBJ2-3
d_call: TRBD2
clone_size: NA
v_call: TRBV2
cdr3_nt: TGTGCCAGCAGTGAATGGAGCGGGGGGTTAACAGATACGCAGTATTTT
cdr3_aa: CASSEWSGGLTDTQYF

j_call: TRBJ1-5
d_call: TRBD1
clone_size: NA
v_call: TRBV25-1
cdr3_nt: TGTGCCAGCACCCCAGGCACAGGGGGCCTCAATCAGCCCCAGCATTTT
cdr3_aa: CASTPGTGGLNQPQHF

j_call: TRBJ2-7
d_call: TRBD2
clone_size: NA
v_call: TRBV6-2/TRBV6-3
cdr3_nt: TGTGCCAGCAGTTACGGGACTAGCGGGAGAGGATCCTACGAGCAGTACTTC
cdr3_aa: CASSYGTSGRGSYEQYF

j_call: TRBJ2-7
d_call: TRBD1
clone_size: NA
v_call: TRBV10-3
cdr3_nt: TGTGCCATCAGTGAGTCTCGGGACAGGGGCGAGCAGTACTTC
cdr3_aa: CAISESRDRGEQYF

j_call: TRBJ1-1
d_call: NA
clone_size: NA
v_call: TRBV27
cdr3_nt: TGTGCCAGCAGTTCGCCCAGGGGAAGGGGCACTGAAGCTTTCTTT
cdr3_aa: CASSSPRGRGTEAFF

j_call: TRBJ1-5
d_call: NA
clone_size: NA
v_call: TRBV7-9
cdr3_nt: TGTGCCAGCAGCTTAGACGGGTATCAGCCCCAGCATTTT
cdr3_aa: CASSLDGYQPQHF

j_call: TRBJ1-1
d_call: TRBD1
clone_size: NA
v_call: TRBV6-1
cdr3_nt: TGTGCCAGCAGTGACGCGCGGACAGGGGAAACTGAAGCTTTCTTT
cdr3_aa: CASSDARTGETEAFF

j_call: TRBJ2-7
d_call: NA
clone_size: once
v_call: TRBV5-1
cdr3_nt: TGCGCCAGCAGCTTGGGGGCCTTCTCCTACGAGCAGTACTTC
cdr3_aa: CASSLGAFSYEQYF

j_call: TRBJ1-1
d_call: NA
clone_size: NA
v_call: TRBV14
cdr3_nt: TGTGCCAGCAGCCATTTAGGGGGTTGGTTGAACACTGAAGCTTTCTTT
cdr3_aa: CASSHLGGWLNTEAFF

j_call: TRBJ1-6
d_call: TRBD1
clone_size: NA
v_call: TRBV7-2
cdr3_nt: TGTGCCAGCAGCCTGGACATAACCAGGGGGTCACCCCTCCACTTT
cdr3_aa: CASSLDITRGSPLHF

j_call: TRBJ1-2
d_call: NA
clone_size: NA
v_call: TRBV13
cdr3_nt: TGTGCCAGCAGACTTACAGAAAACTATGGCTACACCTTC
cdr3_aa: CASRLTENYGYTF

j_call: TRBJ2-7
d_call: TRBD1
clone_size: NA
v_call: TRBV7-2
cdr3_nt: TGTGCCAGCAGCCGCGACAGGGCCTCCTACGAGCAGTACTTC
cdr3_aa: CASSRDRASYEQYF

j_call: TRBJ2-7
d_call: TRBD2
clone_size: NA
v_call: TRBV11-3
cdr3_nt: TGTGCCAGCAGCTCCGGGACTAGCGTCTACGAGCAGTACTTC
cdr3_aa: CASSSGTSVYEQYF

j_call: TRBJ2-1
d_call: TRBD2
clone_size: NA
v_call: TRBV5-5
cdr3_nt: TGTGCCAGCAGCCGCTTAGGGAGCGGGGGAAATGAGCAGTTCTTC
cdr3_aa: CASSRLGSGGNEQFF

j_call: TRBJ1-1
d_call: TRBD1
clone_size: once
v_call: TRBV30
cdr3_nt: TGTGCCTGGCGGACAGGGGGCAAGACCACTGAAGCTTTCTTT
cdr3_aa: CAWRTGGKTTEAFF

j_call: TRBJ1-5
d_call: TRBD1
clone_size: once
v_call: TRBV7-2
cdr3_nt: TGTGCCAGCAGTCCGACAGGGTACAATCAGCCCCAGCATTTT
cdr3_aa: CASSPTGYNQPQHF

j_call: TRBJ2-1
d_call: NA
clone_size: NA
v_call: TRBV19
cdr3_nt: TGTGCCAGTTCCACAACCTACAATGAGCAGTTCTTC
cdr3_aa: CASSTTYNEQFF

j_call: TRBJ2-5
d_call: NA
clone_size: NA
v_call: TRBV5-8
cdr3_nt: TGTGCCAGCATCCCCAGCCCTACAGTGGAGACCCAGTACTTC
cdr3_aa: CASIPSPTVETQYF

j_call: TRBJ1-1
d_call: NA
clone_size: NA
v_call: TRBV12-5
cdr3_nt: TGTGCTAGTGGTCCTGCGTTGCAGGCGAACACTGAAGCTTTCTTT
cdr3_aa: CASGPALQANTEAFF

j_call: TRBJ2-3
d_call: NA
clone_size: NA
v_call: TRBV2
cdr3_nt: TGTGCCAGTTTCAGGGGAGGGTCGGCGCAGTATTTT
cdr3_aa: CASFRGGSAQYF

j_call: TRBJ2-2
d_call: TRBD2
clone_size: NA
v_call: TRBV7-2
cdr3_nt: TGTGCCAGCAGCCACGGAGGGACTAGCGGGAGACCCGGGGAGCTGTTTTTT
cdr3_aa: CASSHGGTSGRPGELFF

j_call: TRBJ2-1
d_call: TRBD2
clone_size: once
v_call: TRBV2
cdr3_nt: TGTGCCAGCAGTGCCCTAGCGGGGGGGATTAGTGAGCAGTTCTTC
cdr3_aa: CASSALAGGISEQFF

j_call: TRBJ2-5
d_call: TRBD1
clone_size: NA
v_call: TRBV6-2/TRBV6-3
cdr3_nt: TGTGCCAGCAGGCCTAACAGGGGTGGAGAGACCCAGTACTTC
cdr3_aa: CASRPNRGGETQYF

j_call: TRBJ2-1
d_call: NA
clone_size: NA
v_call: TRBV11-2
cdr3_nt: TGTGCCAGCAGCCCCAGAGGCGGGATCTCCTACAATGAGCAGTTCTTC
cdr3_aa: CASSPRGGISYNEQFF

j_call: TRBJ1-1
d_call: NA
clone_size: NA
v_call: TRBV5-5
cdr3_nt: TGTGCCAGCAGCGGAACAGGGATGATAGGGAACACTGAAGCTTTCTTT
cdr3_aa: CASSGTGMIGNTEAFF

j_call: TRBJ2-7
d_call: NA
clone_size: few
v_call: TRBV9
cdr3_nt: TGTGCCAGCAGCGTAGGAACAGGCCGCTACGAGCAGTACTTC
cdr3_aa: CASSVGTGRYEQYF

j_call: TRBJ1-2
d_call: TRBD1
clone_size: NA
v_call: TRBV10-3
cdr3_nt: TGTGCCATCAGTAAACCCTCCGGGACAGGGGAATATGGCTACACCTTC
cdr3_aa: CAISKPSGTGEYGYTF

j_call: TRBJ1-1
d_call: TRBD1
clone_size: NA
v_call: TRBV15
cdr3_nt: TGTGCCACCAGCAGATTTCGGGACAGGGTAGGGACTGAAGCTTTCTTT
cdr3_aa: CATSRFRDRVGTEAFF

j_call: TRBJ2-7
d_call: TRBD2
clone_size: NA
v_call: TRBV4-2
cdr3_nt: TGTGCCAGCAGCCAAGAGGGAAATAGCGGGAGGTACGAGCAGTACTTC
cdr3_aa: CASSQEGNSGRYEQYF